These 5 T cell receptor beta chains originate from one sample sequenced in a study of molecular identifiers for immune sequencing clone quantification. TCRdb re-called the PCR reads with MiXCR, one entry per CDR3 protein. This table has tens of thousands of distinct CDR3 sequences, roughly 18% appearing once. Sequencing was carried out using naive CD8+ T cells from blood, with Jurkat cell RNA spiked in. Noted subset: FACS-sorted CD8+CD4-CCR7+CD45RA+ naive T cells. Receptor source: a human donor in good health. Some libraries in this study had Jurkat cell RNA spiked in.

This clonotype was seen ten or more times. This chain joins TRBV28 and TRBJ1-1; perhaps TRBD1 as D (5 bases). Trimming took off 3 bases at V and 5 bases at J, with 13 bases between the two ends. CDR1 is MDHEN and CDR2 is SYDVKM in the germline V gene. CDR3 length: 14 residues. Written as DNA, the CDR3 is TGTGCCAGCAGTTTCGGGGGGGAGGGGACTGAAGCTTTCTTT. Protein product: CASSFGGEGTEAFF.

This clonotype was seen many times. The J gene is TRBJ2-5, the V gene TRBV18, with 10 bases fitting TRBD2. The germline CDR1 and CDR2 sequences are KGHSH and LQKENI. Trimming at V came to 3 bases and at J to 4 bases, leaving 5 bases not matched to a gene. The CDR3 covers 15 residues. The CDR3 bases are TGTGCCAGCTCACCGGTAGCGGGAGGTCGAGAGACCCAGTACTTC. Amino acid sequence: CASSPVAGGRETQYF.

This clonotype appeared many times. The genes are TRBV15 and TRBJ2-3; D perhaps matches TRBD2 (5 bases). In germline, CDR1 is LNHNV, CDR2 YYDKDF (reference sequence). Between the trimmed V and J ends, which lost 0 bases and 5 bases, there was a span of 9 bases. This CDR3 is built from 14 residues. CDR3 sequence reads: CATSRDRAEDTQYF. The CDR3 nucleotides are TGTGCCACCAGCAGAGATCGAGCGGAAGATACGCAGTATTTT.

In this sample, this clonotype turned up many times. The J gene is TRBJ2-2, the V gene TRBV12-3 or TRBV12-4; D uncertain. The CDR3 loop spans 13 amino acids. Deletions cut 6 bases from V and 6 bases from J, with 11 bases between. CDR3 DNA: TGTGCCAGCAGCCCCAGGTGGGCCGGGGAGCTGTTTTTT. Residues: CASSPRWAGELFF.

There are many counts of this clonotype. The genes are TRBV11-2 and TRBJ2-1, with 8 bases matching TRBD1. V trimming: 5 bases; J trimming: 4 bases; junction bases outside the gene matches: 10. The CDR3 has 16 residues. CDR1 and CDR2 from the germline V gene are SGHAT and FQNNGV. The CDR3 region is CASSPPGQGHYNEQFF. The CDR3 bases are TGTGCCAGCAGCCCCCCCGGACAGGGACATTACAATGAGCAGTTCTTC.